A single sample is the source of the 25 T cell receptor beta chains below, sequenced in a study of cytomegalovirus exposure and HLA in healthy donors. The study ran its PCR with 60 Vbeta and 13 Jbeta primers. Profiled with immunoSEQ multiplex PCR; TCRdb holds only in-frame clones, not every one. The sample has 120,000 or so clones, 81% seen once. Sequenced: PBMCs. These receptors were collected from a man younger than 30 in good health and CMV-seropositive.

This clone appeared a single time. The V gene is TRBV7-2, the J gene TRBJ1-2, with 7 positions matching TRBD1. This CDR3 is 12 amino acids long. Trimming took 10 bases from V and 7 from J; bases not matched to a gene: 9. Germline CDR1 is SGHTA and CDR2 is FQGNSA. CDR3 residues: CATGDRAAGYTF. DNA for the CDR3: TGTGCCACTGGAGACAGGGCGGCTGGCTACACCTTC.

This chain joins TRBV25-1 and TRBJ1-1, with TRBD1 as a possible D gene (5 bases). Between the trimmed V and J ends, which lost 8 bases and 5 bases, there was a span of 15 bases. Germline V CDR1 and CDR2: MGHDK, SYGVNS. This CDR3 region has 13 residues. DNA for the CDR3: TGTGCCAGCGGGGGGGGAGGGAGGACTGAAGCTTTCTTT. Translation gives CASGGGGRTEAFF.

The chain employs TRBV19 and TRBJ2-2, with TRBD1 matching 8 bases. The V segment lost 7 bases and the J segment 4 bases; nucleotides outside the gene matches: 11. The length of the CDR3 is 16 residues. Germline V lookup: CDR1 LNHDA, CDR2 SQIVND (reference sequence). The CDR3 is CASTMAGGASTGELFF. The DNA for the CDR3 is TGTGCCAGTACTATGGCAGGGGGCGCGAGCACCGGGGAGCTGTTTTTT.

V is TRBV4-1 and J is TRBJ2-5, with 9 bases aligning to TRBD1. The V gene's germline CDR1 is MGHRA and CDR2 YSYEKL. Losses at the gene ends were 0 bases for V and 8 bases for J; bases not matched to a gene: 4. The CDR3 has 14 amino acids. The CDR3 is CASSQEGDRVTQYF. DNA of the CDR3: TGCGCCAGCAGCCAAGAAGGGGACAGGGTAACCCAGTACTTC.

This clone was detected only once. This rearrangement joins TRBV11-2 to TRBJ1-4; D is perhaps TRBD1 (6 bases). In germline, CDR1 is SGHAT, CDR2 FQNNGV. The V and J ends lost 2 bases and 7 bases respectively, with 14 bases between them. This CDR3 comprises 15 residues. The CDR3 nucleotides are TGTGCCAGCAGCTTACAGGGGTTTAGAGGTGAAAAACTGTTTTTT. Amino acids: CASSLQGFRGEKLFF.

The sample holds a few counts of this clone. This sequence joins TRBV2 and TRBJ2-7; D is undetermined. The CDR3 runs to 12 residues. V was shortened by 3 bases and J by 4 bases, with 7 bases between the two germline ends. From germline, CDR1 is SNHLY and CDR2 FYNNEI. The DNA for the CDR3 is TGTGCCAGCAGTGACTGGAGTTACGAGCAGTACTTC. It encodes CASSDWSYEQYF.

The chain carries TRBV29-1 and TRBJ2-5, with D perhaps TRBD1 (6 bases). V shed 4 bases and J shed 4 bases, with 13 bases lying between them. This CDR3 is 13 amino acids long. From germline, CDR1 is SQVTM and CDR2 ANQGSEA. The CDR3 DNA follows: TGCAGCGTTGTTGGCCAGGGGTTAGAGACCCAGTACTTC. This codes for CSVVGQGLETQYF.

The chain joins TRBV19 to TRBJ1-6; a possible D gene is TRBD1 (6 bases). The CDR3 has 13 amino acids. V was pared by 8 bases and J by 6 bases, with 11 bases between. Germline V gives CDR1 LNHDA, CDR2 SQIVND (reference sequence). The CDR3 DNA sequence: TGTGCCAGTGCGGCACAGGGTAATTCACCCCTCCACTTT. This translates into CASAAQGNSPLHF. Combining the CDR3 with reference TRBV19 and TRBJ1-6 gives the whole variable domain DGGITQSPKYLFRKEGQNVTLSCEQNLNHDAMYWYRQDPGQGLRLIYYSQIVNDFQKGDIAEGYSVSREKKESFPLTVTSAQKNPTAFYLCASAAQGNSPLHFGNGTRLTVT.

The V call is TRBV5-1, the J call TRBJ2-5; 9 bases are a match to TRBD2. The trim removed 0 bases at V and 5 bases at J, leaving 8 bases unmatched. Germline V gene data show CDR1 as SGHRS and CDR2 as YFSETQ. The CDR3 runs 16 residues. CDR3 nucleotides: TGCGCCAGCAGCTTGGCCGTTGCGGGGGGGCCGGAGACCCAGTACTTC. It codes for CASSLAVAGGPETQYF.

The rearrangement joins TRBV6-6 to TRBJ1-2, with 7 bases that match TRBD1. CDR3 length equals 15 residues. Germline V lookup: CDR1 MNHNY, CDR2 SVGAGI (reference sequence). The trim removed 6 bases at V and 0 bases at J, leaving 7 bases unmatched. Written as DNA, the CDR3 is TGTGCCAGCAGCATCCGACAGGGTACTAACTATGGCTACACCTTC. Amino acids: CASSIRQGTNYGYTF.

The CDR3 here is CASSSPAGSTDTQYF. The CDR3 nucleotides read TGTGCCAGCAGCTCCCCTGCGGGAAGCACAGATACGCAGTATTTT. The gene calls are TRBV13 and TRBJ2-3; possibly TRBD2 for D (6 bases). The length of the CDR3 is 15 residues. Germline CDR1 reads PRHDT; CDR2 reads FYEKMQ (reference sequence). Trimming removed 4 bases from V and 0 bases from J, with 11 bases in between. The complete variable domain, with remaining parts taken from reference TRBV13 and TRBJ2-3, reads AAGVIQSPRHLIKEKRETATLKCYPIPRHDTVYWYQQGPGQDPQFLISFYEKMQSDKGSIPDRFSAQQFSDYHSELNMSSLELGDSALYFCASSSPAGSTDTQYFGPGTRLTVL.

This rearrangement joins TRBV5-1 to TRBJ2-4; 8 bases match TRBD2. CDR3 length: 17 residues. V lost 4 bases to trimming and J lost 0 bases; unmatched junction nucleotides: 9. The germline V gene has CDR1 SGHRS and CDR2 YFSETQ. CDR3 nucleotides: TGCGCCAGCAGCCCGGTGGGCGGGAGGTTAGCCAAAAACATTCAGTACTTC. Amino acid sequence: CASSPVGGRLAKNIQYF. Full variable domain (rest looked up from reference TRBV5-1 and TRBJ2-4): KAGVTQTPRYLIKTRGQQVTLSCSPISGHRSVSWYQQTPGQGLQFLFEYFSETQRNKGNFPGRFSGRQFSNSRSEMNVSTLELGDSALYLCASSPVGGRLAKNIQYFGAGTRLSVL.

The J gene is TRBJ2-2, the V gene TRBV6-4, with TRBD2 matching over 10 bases. Per germline, CDR1 MRHNA and CDR2 SNTAGT. The CDR3 consists of 17 residues. V was clipped by 4 bases and J by 6 bases; unmatched bases: 11. The CDR3 here is CASSAGLLAGTPGELFF. The CDR3 DNA reads TGTGCCAGCAGTGCTGGTTTACTAGCGGGAACCCCCGGGGAGCTGTTTTTT.

This chain links TRBV6-5 with TRBJ1-2; 10 nucleotides agree with TRBD1. V lost 4 bases and J lost 6; bases outside the gene matches: 8. This CDR3 spans 15 amino acids. Germline lookup yields CDR1 MNHEY and CDR2 SVGAGI. The CDR3 sequence: CASSSWWGQGNGYTF. The CDR3 DNA follows: TGTGCCAGCAGTTCCTGGTGGGGACAGGGGAATGGCTACACCTTC.

V and J are TRBV30 and TRBJ2-7; TRBD1 aligns across 7 bases. The J call may be faulty, since TRBJ2-5 better matches the DNA end. CDR3 size: 15 residues. CDR1 GTSNPN and CDR2 SVGIG come from the germline V gene (reference sequence). CDR3 residues: CAWSFPGQYQETQYF. The DNA for the CDR3 is TGTGCCTGGAGTTTTCCGGGACAGTACCAAGAGACCCAGTACTTC.

This clone appeared once. V is TRBV5-1 and J is TRBJ1-3; D not resolved. V lost 4 bases, J lost 4 bases, and 9 bases lay in between. The germline CDR1 and CDR2 sequences are SGHRS and YFSETQ. The CDR3 is 13 amino acids. CDR3 in amino acids: CASSQSAGNTIYF. DNA for the CDR3: TGCGCCAGCAGCCAAAGCGCAGGAAACACCATATATTTT.

The chain couples TRBV7-9 to TRBJ2-7; D perhaps matches TRBD1 (5 bases). With 5 bases removed from V and 1 base from J, the gap between germline ends came to 12 bases. Germline V CDR1 and CDR2: SEHNR, FQNEAQ (reference sequence). The CDR3 contains 14 residues. As DNA, the CDR3 is TGTGCCAGCAGCCCTACAGGTGATTCCTACGAGCAGTACTTC. Encoded protein: CASSPTGDSYEQYF.

The chain recombines TRBV6-1 with TRBJ2-7, with a weak D call TRBD2 (6 bases). There are 16 residues in the CDR3. V lost 3 bases to trimming and J lost 2 bases, with 17 bases between them. Germline-derived CDR1 and CDR2 are MNHNS and SASEGT. For the CDR3, the DNA is TGTGCCAGCAGTGAGAATTTCGGGGGTGGCGCCTACGAGCAGTACTTC. It yields the protein CASSENFGGGAYEQYF.

This rearrangement joins TRBV27 to TRBJ2-7, with a tentative D call TRBD1 (6 bases). Trimming stripped 5 bases from V and 0 bases from J, with 11 bases between. This CDR3 is built from 14 residues. Per the germline V gene, CDR1 is MNHEY and CDR2 is SMNVEV (reference sequence). The DNA for the CDR3 is TGTGCCAGCAGTCCACAGGGTAGCTCCTACGAGCAGTACTTC. Amino acids: CASSPQGSSYEQYF.

This sequence joins TRBV29-1 and TRBJ2-1; 10 bases line up with TRBD1. The ends lost 4 bases at V and 8 bases at J; junction bases unmatched: 8. Germline CDR1 SQVTM, CDR2 ANQGSEA. The CDR3 has 14 amino acids. The CDR3 nucleotides read TGCAGCGTTGGACAGGGGGCCTTGGCTGATGAGCAGTTCTTC. Translation: CSVGQGALADEQFF.

Written as DNA, the CDR3 is TGCGCCAGCAGATCACCGGGACAGGCTATCTACGAGCAGTACTTC. Translation gives CASRSPGQAIYEQYF. The V gene is TRBV10-1, the J gene TRBJ2-7, with 8 positions matching TRBD1. There are 15 residues in the CDR3. Germline assignment: CDR1 WNHNN and CDR2 SYGVQD (reference sequence). V was clipped by 6 bases and J by 3 bases; unmatched bases: 10.

This clone was seen only once. The V gene is TRBV7-9, the J gene TRBJ2-1, with 14 bases matching TRBD2. This CDR3 has 18 residues. Germline CDR1 is SEHNR and CDR2 is FQNEAQ (reference sequence). V lost 5 bases to trimming and J lost 3 bases; unmatched junction nucleotides: 9. The CDR3 coding sequence is TGTGCCAGCAGCGATCACCGACTAGCGGGAGGGCTCTACAATGAGCAGTTCTTC. This sequence encodes CASSDHRLAGGLYNEQFF.

The chain is built from TRBV6-5 and TRBJ2-1, with TRBD1 matching 7 bases. Germline V lookup: CDR1 MNHEY, CDR2 SVGAGI. V shed 6 bases and J 2 bases; nucleotides not matched to a gene: 7. The CDR3 is made up of 15 amino acids. This chain's CDR3 is CASRQTGDPYNEQFF. In DNA form, the CDR3 reads TGTGCCAGCAGACAAACAGGGGATCCCTACAATGAGCAGTTCTTC.

The chain joins TRBV18 to TRBJ2-5; no clear D. V was cut by 3 bases and J by 2 bases, with 10 bases left in between. The length of the CDR3 is 14 residues. Germline loops: CDR1 KGHSH, CDR2 LQKENI. CDR3 DNA: TGTGCCAGCTCACCGCGCCAGGAACAAGAGACCCAGTACTTC. Residues: CASSPRQEQETQYF. The full variable domain, with the rest looked up from reference TRBV18 and TRBJ2-5, is NAGVMQNPRHLVRRRGQEARLRCSPMKGHSHVYWYRQLPEEGLKFMVYLQKENIIDESGMPKERFSAEFPKEGPSILRIQQVVRGDSAAYFCASSPRQEQETQYFGPGTRLLVL.

This clone has just a few counts. This chain connects TRBV19 to TRBJ1-5, with D hard to call. From germline, CDR1 is LNHDA and CDR2 SQIVND (reference sequence). The CDR3 covers 15 residues. Deletions cut 8 bases from V and 3 bases from J, with 17 bases between. In nucleotides, the CDR3 is TGTGCCAGTCGTGTGTTTTCGGTCGACAATCAGCCCCAGCATTTT. Residues: CASRVFSVDNQPQHF.